Shown below are 27 T cell receptor beta chains from a single sample sequenced in a study of blood T cell repertoires in COVID-19. TCRdb keeps only in-frame clones here, not all; method: immunoSEQ multiplex PCR. Here the sample spans 250,000 to 350,000 clones, approximately 83% being singletons. Sequencing input: PBMCs or T cells enriched from blood (not recorded which). All receptors derive from a woman under 40 who had recovered from COVID-19.

The gene calls are TRBV28 and TRBJ1-4; 10 bases match TRBD1. The CDR3 sequence is 14 residues long. V shed 6 bases, J shed 5 bases, and the junction held 3 bases outside the gene matches. Germline CDR1 is MDHEN and CDR2 is SYDVKM. DNA of the CDR3: TGTGCCAGCAGGTGGACAGGGGGGAATGAAAAACTGTTTTTT. Translated, it gives CASRWTGGNEKLFF.

V gene TRBV6-6 combines with J gene TRBJ2-7, with 7 positions matching TRBD1. V lost 2 bases and J lost 3; bases outside the gene matches: 4. Looked up from germline, CDR1 is MNHNY and CDR2 is SVGAGI (reference sequence). The CDR3 sequence is 14 residues long. The CDR3 DNA reads TGTGCCAGCAGTTACCCCGGACAGGACTACGAGCAGTACTTC. It codes for CASSYPGQDYEQYF.

This chain uses TRBV28 with TRBJ1-5; 9 bases align to TRBD1. V lost 6 bases and J lost 5; bases outside the gene matches: 2. Germline lookup yields CDR1 MDHEN and CDR2 SYDVKM. The CDR3 is 13 residues long. CDR3 DNA: TGTGCCAGCAGACAGGGGGCTTATCAGCCCCAGCATTTT. Translation gives CASRQGAYQPQHF.

The V and J genes are TRBV18 and TRBJ2-1, with TRBD2 matching 8 bases. Per the germline V gene, CDR1 is KGHSH and CDR2 is LQKENI. This CDR3 is built from 17 residues. J lost 6 bases, V lost 2 bases, and 12 bases had no gene match. DNA of the CDR3: TGTGCCAGCTCACCAAGTTTAGGGGGGACTAGTGGCAATGAGCAGTTCTTC. It is translated as CASSPSLGGTSGNEQFF. Full variable domain (rest looked up from reference TRBV18 and TRBJ2-1): NAGVMQNPRHLVRRRGQEARLRCSPMKGHSHVYWYRQLPEEGLKFMVYLQKENIIDESGMPKERFSAEFPKEGPSILRIQQVVRGDSAAYFCASSPSLGGTSGNEQFFGPGTRLTVL.

The chain uses TRBV7-9 and TRBJ1-1; D remains ambiguous. Germline lookup yields CDR1 SEHNR and CDR2 FQNEAQ (reference sequence). V gave up 4 bases and J gave up 1 base, with 13 bases separating them. CDR3 length: 15 residues. CDR3 sequence: CASSSFNFGNTEAFF. CDR3 sequence (DNA): TGTGCCAGCAGCTCATTCAATTTCGGGAACACTGAAGCTTTCTTT.

This clone has just a few counts. J is TRBJ2-1 and V is TRBV10-2; 10 positions match TRBD1. CDR1 and CDR2 from the germline V gene are WSHSY and SAAADI. V trimming: 10 bases; J trimming: 7 bases; junction bases outside the gene matches: 4. CDR3 size: 12 residues. In DNA, the CDR3 is TGCGCCACCGGACAGGGGGGAAATGAGCAGTTCTTC. Its protein product is CATGQGGNEQFF.

V usage is TRBV11-2 and J usage is TRBJ1-2, with TRBD1 identical over 7 bases. This CDR3 spans 13 amino acids. V trimming: 5 bases; J trimming: 8 bases; junction bases outside the gene matches: 8. CDR1 and CDR2 (germline): SGHAT, FQNNGV. The CDR3 loop reads CASSNLQGPGYTF. CDR3 DNA: TGTGCCAGCAGCAATTTACAGGGGCCAGGCTACACCTTC.

The J gene is TRBJ2-5, the V gene TRBV20-1; D remains ambiguous. V was trimmed by 4 bases and J by 3 bases, leaving 6 bases between them. The CDR3 is made up of 11 amino acids. CDR1 DFQATT and CDR2 SNEGSKA come from the germline V gene (reference sequence). The CDR3 sequence: CSAKIKETQYF. The DNA of the CDR3 is TGCAGTGCTAAAATAAAAGAGACCCAGTACTTC.

In its sample, this clone was seen a few times. The chain carries TRBV12-3 or TRBV12-4 and TRBJ1-6; D remains ambiguous. This CDR3 has 12 amino acids. The V gene lost 3 bases and the J gene lost 9 bases, with 6 bases spanning the gap. The CDR3 nucleotides read TGTGCCAGCAGTTTTGGGCCTTCACCCCTCCACTTT. Its translation is CASSFGPSPLHF.

In its sample, this clone was seen a few times. The chain combines TRBV6-5 with TRBJ2-1, with TRBD2 matching over 7 bases. The CDR3 has 15 residues. The V segment lost 2 bases and the J segment 2 bases; nucleotides outside the gene matches: 3. CDR1 and CDR2 from the germline V gene are MNHEY and SVGAGI. The CDR3 loop reads CASSYRLAAYNEQFF. The CDR3 coding sequence is TGTGCCAGCAGTTACCGGCTAGCGGCCTACAATGAGCAGTTCTTC.

The gene calls are TRBV28 and TRBJ1-1; D may be TRBD1 (6 bases). The CDR3 has 13 amino acids. Trimming left V 9 bases short and J 4 bases short, with 15 bases between. Per the germline V gene, CDR1 is MDHEN and CDR2 is SYDVKM. Written as DNA, the CDR3 is TGTGCCAGTGGCGGGGGGCGGCCCACTGAAGCTTTCTTT. Its protein is CASGGGRPTEAFF.

The chain recombines TRBV5-1 with TRBJ2-3, with 10 bases fitting TRBD2. The CDR3 totals 15 residues. Germline V lookup: CDR1 SGHRS, CDR2 YFSETQ. The trim removed 4 bases at V and 4 bases at J, leaving 6 bases unmatched. CDR3 protein: CASSVLAGLSDTQYF. The CDR3 bases are TGCGCCAGCAGCGTACTAGCGGGGTTATCAGATACGCAGTATTTT.

Only one count was recorded for this clone. The chain is built from TRBV30 and TRBJ2-7, with D perhaps TRBD2 (5 bases). The CDR3 consists of 14 residues. The V and J ends lost 2 bases and 6 bases respectively, with 17 bases between them. Germline V gene sequence: CDR1 GTSNPN, CDR2 SVGIG (reference sequence). The DNA of the CDR3 is TGTGCCTGGAGTTACTCCGGGATACATAGCGAGCAGTACTTC. Amino acids: CAWSYSGIHSEQYF.

V is TRBV29-1 and J is TRBJ1-2; 9 bases fit TRBD1. The CDR3 runs to 18 residues. With V trimmed by 1 base and J by 2 bases, 14 bases remained unmatched. CDR1 is SQVTM, CDR2 ANQGSEA, per germline. This CDR3 reads CSVEVLNLGQGSNYGYTF. The CDR3 bases are TGCAGCGTTGAAGTCCTCAATTTGGGACAGGGAAGCAACTATGGCTACACCTTC. The whole variable domain, remainder taken from reference TRBV29-1 and TRBJ1-2, is SAVISQKPSRDICQRGTSLTIQCQVDSQVTMMFWYRQQPGQSLTLIATANQGSEATYESGFVIDKFPISRPNLTFSTLTVSNMSPEDSSIYLCSVEVLNLGQGSNYGYTFGSGTRLTVV.

J is TRBJ1-6 and V is TRBV2, with no clear D. V shed 6 bases and J shed 6 bases, with 12 bases lying between them. Germline V gene sequence: CDR1 SNHLY, CDR2 FYNNEI. CDR3 length: 14 residues. CDR3 nucleotide sequence: TGTGCCAGCAGCTATGACACCCGTAATTCACCCCTCCACTTT. It yields the protein CASSYDTRNSPLHF.

V gene TRBV9 combines with J gene TRBJ2-2; 13 bases match TRBD2. After removal of 4 bases from V and 0 bases from J, the junction contained 6 bases not matched to a gene. This CDR3 contains 18 residues. The germline V gene has CDR1 SGDLS and CDR2 YYNGEE. CDR3 sequence: CASSLMGLAGTNTGELFF. CDR3 nucleotide sequence: TGTGCCAGCAGCCTCATGGGACTAGCGGGAACGAACACCGGGGAGCTGTTTTTT.

The chain uses TRBV6-5 and TRBJ1-1; no clear D gene. Trimming stripped 5 bases from V and 6 bases from J, with 13 bases between. CDR1 and CDR2 (germline): MNHEY, SVGAGI. The CDR3 runs to 13 residues. The CDR3 bases are TGTGCCAGCAGTAACAGAGGGAGCGCTGAAGCTTTCTTT. This sequence encodes CASSNRGSAEAFF.

The chain has TRBV7-9 and TRBJ2-7; possibly TRBD1 for D (6 bases). Germline assignment: CDR1 SEHNR and CDR2 FQNEAQ (reference sequence). The CDR3 length is 14 residues. Trimming removed 9 bases at V and 3 bases at J, with 18 bases between. CDR3 residues: CASQHTGTIYEQYF. The DNA for the CDR3 is TGTGCCAGTCAGCACACAGGGACCATCTACGAGCAGTACTTC.

The rearrangement joins TRBV5-1 to TRBJ2-5; tentatively, D is TRBD1 (5 bases). The V end was cut by 1 base, the J end by 5 bases, with 21 bases between. The germline V gene has CDR1 SGHRS and CDR2 YFSETQ. The CDR3 length is 17 residues. In DNA, the CDR3 is TGCGCCAGCAGCTTGTCTTTCTTCACAGGCTCTTCCGAGACCCAGTACTTC. This codes for CASSLSFFTGSSETQYF. Full variable domain (remainder filled in from reference TRBV5-1 and TRBJ2-5): KAGVTQTPRYLIKTRGQQVTLSCSPISGHRSVSWYQQTPGQGLQFLFEYFSETQRNKGNFPGRFSGRQFSNSRSEMNVSTLELGDSALYLCASSLSFFTGSSETQYFGPGTRLLVL.

The chain is built from TRBV3-1 (or the pseudogene TRBV3-2) and TRBJ1-5; 7 positions agree with TRBD1. Trimming cost V 3 bases and J 3 bases; bases outside gene matches: 8. CDR1 is LGHDT, CDR2 YNNKEL, per germline (reference sequence). There are 16 residues in the CDR3. CDR3 region: CASSQRTGGFNQPQHF. Here the CDR3 DNA reads TGTGCCAGCAGCCAGAGGACAGGTGGGTTCAATCAGCCCCAGCATTTT.

This clone came up once. The chain has TRBV28 and TRBJ2-3, with 7 positions matching TRBD2. This CDR3 has 15 residues. V lost 9 bases to trimming and J lost 3 bases; unmatched junction nucleotides: 12. Germline V gene sequence: CDR1 MDHEN, CDR2 SYDVKM. The CDR3 spells CASPPLGGSTDTQYF. In DNA, the CDR3 is TGTGCCAGTCCCCCTCTTGGCGGGAGTACAGATACGCAGTATTTT.

This clone was recorded once. The chain recombines TRBV19 with TRBJ2-5, with 11 positions matching TRBD1. With 6 bases clipped from V and 2 bases from J, the junction kept 8 bases outside the gene matches. The germline V gene has CDR1 LNHDA and CDR2 SQIVND (reference sequence). The CDR3 is 16 residues long. The CDR3 sequence is CASRSIRDRGQETQYF. The DNA for the CDR3 is TGTGCCAGTAGAAGCATCCGGGACAGGGGGCAAGAGACCCAGTACTTC.

The chain uses TRBV7-2 and TRBJ1-5; tentatively, D is TRBD1 (6 bases). V was cut by 1 base and J by 7 bases, with 20 bases left in between. The germline V gene encodes CDR1 SGHTA and CDR2 FQGNSA. The CDR3 spans 17 residues. The CDR3 DNA follows: TGTGCCAGCAGCTTAGACCATCTTGGGGGGGGCGGGCAGCCCCAGCATTTT. Encoded protein: CASSLDHLGGGGQPQHF.

This clone was detected many times. The chain carries TRBV7-2 and TRBJ1-1; D perhaps matches TRBD1 (5 bases). Germline lookup yields CDR1 SGHTA and CDR2 FQGNSA. V was shortened by 0 bases and J by 1 base, with 15 bases between the two germline ends. CDR3 length: 17 amino acids. This CDR3 is CASSLANRSRANTEAFF. The DNA for the CDR3 is TGTGCCAGCAGCTTAGCGAACAGGTCTAGAGCGAACACTGAAGCTTTCTTT.

The V call is TRBV9, the J call TRBJ1-1; D possibly corresponds to TRBD1 (5 bases). The germline CDR1 and CDR2 sequences are SGDLS and YYNGEE. This CDR3 is built from 12 residues. V was pared by 0 bases and J by 8 bases, with 8 bases between. This CDR3 reads CASSVDGGEAFF. In DNA, the CDR3 is TGTGCCAGCAGCGTAGATGGGGGGGAAGCTTTCTTT. The full variable domain, completed using reference TRBV9 and TRBJ1-1, is DSGVTQTPKHLITATGQRVTLRCSPRSGDLSVYWYQQSLDQGLQFLIQYYNGEERAKGNILERFSAQQFPDLHSELNLSSLELGDSALYFCASSVDGGEAFFGQGTRLTVV.

V is TRBV27 and J is TRBJ1-5; a possible D gene is TRBD1 (6 bases). V was pared by 6 bases and J by 2 bases, with 11 bases between. Germline CDR1 reads MNHEY; CDR2 reads SMNVEV (reference sequence). This CDR3 is built from 14 residues. CDR3 protein: CASSHRDRNQPQHF. For the CDR3, the DNA is TGTGCCAGCAGCCACAGGGATCGCAATCAGCCCCAGCATTTT.

There are a few counts of this clone. This rearrangement joins TRBV15 to TRBJ2-6; 9 nucleotides line up with TRBD1. The CDR3 is 17 residues long. V dropped 3 bases and J dropped 4; count of bases not matched to a gene: 7. Germline V gives CDR1 LNHNV, CDR2 YYDKDF (reference sequence). The CDR3 bases are TGTGCCACCAGCAGCGTAACAGGGGGCGACGGGGCCAACGTCCTGACTTTC. It encodes CATSSVTGGDGANVLTF.